This entry features one TCR beta chain sequence. The target antigen is unknown. TCRdb fed the RACE reads into MiXCR, producing one record per CDR3 protein. The sample has about 360,000 distinct CDR3 sequences; approximately 6.9% are singletons. As to time point: patch test 1, 2 weeks after DPC sensitization. Treatment described: therapeutic diphenylcyclopropenone sensitization with weekly scalp DPC. The CDR3 is 14 amino acids. CDR1 and CDR2 (germline): SGHDT, YYEEEE. V was shortened by 4 bases and J by 3 bases, with 14 bases between the two germline ends. These data are taken from a study of human T cells and chemical hapten exposure. Findings of the study overall: The donors suffered from alopecia, so their immune response may not match that of healthy people. Relative to controls, expanded TCRs formed significantly more large CDR3 similarity clusters.

The clonotype originates from a woman younger than 30 with alopecia areata. Some clones in this sample may be carry-over from other donors' samples. The gene calls are TRBV5-6 and TRBJ2-7; TRBD1 might be the D (5 bases). Sequences were derived from whole blood, sampled in connection with sensitization to the hapten diphenylcyclopropenone (DPC). CDR3 in amino acids: CASSPSGRSYEQYF. CDR3 coding DNA: TGTGCCAGCAGCCCCTCAGGGCGAAGCTACGAGCAGTACTTC.